These 26 T cell receptor beta chains were sequenced from one sample in a study of Ad26.COV2.S vaccination and SARS-CoV-2 variants. The treatment was: about 20 received Ad26.COV2.S at low or high dose, single or two shots; roughly 5 received placebo; per-sample allocation not given. Vaccine and placebo recipients were sampled on day 63 after the first injection. TCRdb keeps only in-frame clones here, not all; method: immunoSEQ multiplex PCR. The top ten hold less than 5.5% of the sample, which has about 470,000 clones, about 90% seen once. Sequenced material: peripheral blood, taken in a trial of Ad26.COV2.S vaccine versus placebo. These receptor sequences come from a person aged 18-65 years who received the Ad26.COV2.S COVID-19 vaccine or a placebo.

The chain carries TRBV14 and TRBJ2-3; D call uncertain. V was cut by 5 bases and J by 6 bases, with 9 bases left in between. In germline, CDR1 is SGHDN, CDR2 FVKESK. The CDR3 totals 12 residues. In DNA, the CDR3 is TGTGCCAGCAGCTATACGTGGGATACGCAGTATTTT. This sequence encodes CASSYTWDTQYF.

The chain links TRBV27 to TRBJ2-7; D may be TRBD1 (5 bases). The length of the CDR3 is 14 residues. The V gene's germline CDR1 is MNHEY and CDR2 SMNVEV (reference sequence). V was pared by 2 bases and J by 0 bases, with 8 bases between. The CDR3 DNA follows: TGTGCCAGCAGTTTACAGGGAAGCTCCTACGAGCAGTACTTC. Its translation is CASSLQGSSYEQYF.

This chain uses TRBV9 with TRBJ1-3, with D tentatively TRBD1 (5 bases). CDR1 and CDR2 (germline): SGDLS, YYNGEE. Trimming stripped 0 bases from V and 0 bases from J, with 13 bases between. This CDR3 has 17 amino acids. For the CDR3, the DNA is TGTGCCAGCAGCGTAGGGGACGGGACGGACTCTGGAAACACCATATATTTT. Translating gives CASSVGDGTDSGNTIYF.

The V gene is TRBV18, the J gene TRBJ2-7, with D perhaps TRBD1 (6 bases). Trimming took off 3 bases at V and 0 bases at J, with 18 bases between the two ends. Germline V gives CDR1 KGHSH, CDR2 LQKENI. This CDR3 has 17 residues. The CDR3 bases are TGTGCCAGCTCACCCTTCCCTCGTAAGGACAGCTCCTACGAGCAGTACTTC. It translates to CASSPFPRKDSSYEQYF.

The chain recombines TRBV19 with TRBJ2-1, with no clear D. Trimming shortened V by 5 bases and J by 5 bases, and 10 bases separated the two germline ends. The germline V gene has CDR1 LNHDA and CDR2 SQIVND (reference sequence). The CDR3 spans 13 residues. CDR3 amino acids: CASSVQINNEQFF. In DNA form, the CDR3 reads TGTGCCAGTAGTGTGCAGATAAACAATGAGCAGTTCTTC.

The rearrangement links TRBV7-6 to TRBJ2-1, with 10 bases fitting TRBD2. This CDR3 is built from 17 residues. V lost 5 bases and J lost 2; bases outside the gene matches: 9. Germline V lookup: CDR1 SGHVS, CDR2 FNYEAQ. CDR3 loop: CASSPVGLAETYNEQFF. The DNA for the CDR3 is TGTGCCAGCAGCCCCGTTGGACTAGCGGAGACCTACAATGAGCAGTTCTTC. The variable domain in full, with the rest retrieved from reference TRBV7-6 and TRBJ2-1, is GAGVSQSPRYKVTKRGQDVALRCDPISGHVSLYWYRQALGQGPEFLTYFNYEAQQDKSGLPNDRFSAERPEGSISTLTIQRTEQRDSAMYRCASSPVGLAETYNEQFFGPGTRLTVL.

The gene calls are TRBV24-1 and TRBJ2-1; tentative D call: TRBD2 (5 bases). Trimming shortened V by 2 bases and J by 6 bases, and 19 bases separated the two germline ends. Germline V gene sequence: CDR1 KGHDR, CDR2 SFDVKD. The CDR3 has 17 amino acids. CDR3 in DNA: TGTGCCACCAGTGATTCTGGTAAAGCGGAAAATTTCAATGAGCAGTTCTTC. Protein: CATSDSGKAENFNEQFF.

The chain employs TRBV29-1 and TRBJ1-1, with 7 bases lining up with TRBD1. This CDR3 is 15 amino acids long. Germline V gene sequence: CDR1 SQVTM, CDR2 ANQGSEA. After removal of 6 bases from V and 2 bases from J, the junction contained 12 bases not matched to a gene. CDR3 nucleotide sequence: TGCAGCGTCGTCAGGGGGGGGTGGGGAAACACTGAAGCTTTCTTT. Translated, it gives CSVVRGGWGNTEAFF.

The chain employs TRBV12-3 or TRBV12-4 and TRBJ1-1, with no clear D. This CDR3 region has 13 residues. With 4 bases removed from V and 0 bases from J, the gap between germline ends came to 6 bases. This chain's CDR3 is CASSSTLNTEAFF. For the CDR3, the DNA is TGTGCCAGCAGTTCCACATTGAACACTGAAGCTTTCTTT.

V gene TRBV13 combines with J gene TRBJ2-1; D remains ambiguous. This CDR3 comprises 14 residues. V was shortened by 4 bases and J by 8 bases, with 15 bases between the two germline ends. Germline assignment: CDR1 PRHDT and CDR2 FYEKMQ (reference sequence). DNA for the CDR3: TGTGCCAGCAGCTCCGGGTGGGCTTGGGATGAGCAGTTCTTC. It yields the protein CASSSGWAWDEQFF.

The table lists this clone with a few counts. V gene TRBV2 combines with J gene TRBJ1-4, with D possibly being TRBD1 (5 bases). The length of the CDR3 is 15 residues. Germline lookup yields CDR1 SNHLY and CDR2 FYNNEI. V was trimmed by 8 bases and J by 8 bases, leaving 21 bases between them. The CDR3 DNA reads TGTGCCAGCGGACCTTTAACAGGAAGTGGAGAAAAACTGTTTTTT. Protein product: CASGPLTGSGEKLFF.

The chain's CDR3 is CASSSPRDRGTTDTQYF. The CDR3, as DNA: TGTGCCAGCAGCTCGCCCCGGGACAGGGGGACCACAGATACGCAGTATTTT. The chain joins TRBV7-2 to TRBJ2-3, with 11 positions matching TRBD1. Trimming removed 4 bases from V and 2 bases from J; junction bases left unmatched: 8. CDR3 length equals 17 residues. Germline V gives CDR1 SGHTA, CDR2 FQGNSA.

The chain combines TRBV5-5 with TRBJ2-1, with D unresolved. CDR3 length: 16 amino acids. The ends were cut back, 1 base at V and 0 bases at J, with 11 bases in the middle. Germline lookup yields CDR1 SGHKS and CDR2 YYEKEE (reference sequence). The CDR3, as DNA: TGTGCCAGCAGCTTGTATTGGCCTAGCTCCTACAATGAGCAGTTCTTC. This codes for CASSLYWPSSYNEQFF.

The J gene is TRBJ2-1, the V gene TRBV27; 8 bases map to TRBD2. V shed 0 bases and J 6 bases; nucleotides not matched to a gene: 7. The length of the CDR3 is 16 residues. Looked up from germline, CDR1 is MNHEY and CDR2 is SMNVEV (reference sequence). The CDR3 DNA follows: TGTGCCAGCAGTTTATCTCGGCTAGCGGGCGTCAATGAGCAGTTCTTC. It is translated as CASSLSRLAGVNEQFF.

The chain recombines TRBV20-1 with TRBJ2-7, with 9 bases lining up with TRBD2. The CDR3 is 11 amino acids. Germline V gives CDR1 DFQATT, CDR2 SNEGSKA (reference sequence). Written as DNA, the CDR3 is TGCGCTGGACTAGCGAATGACGAGCAGTACTTC. This encodes CAGLANDEQYF.

The chain uses TRBV18 and TRBJ1-5, with 9 nucleotides matching TRBD1. The CDR3 length is 15 residues. The V segment lost 6 bases and the J segment 1 base; nucleotides outside the gene matches: 4. CDR1 is KGHSH and CDR2 is LQKENI in the germline V gene. The CDR3 sequence: CASSPDRGSNQPQHF. The CDR3 coding sequence is TGTGCCAGCTCGCCAGACAGGGGGAGCAATCAGCCCCAGCATTTT.

The genes are TRBV19 and TRBJ1-3; possible D gene TRBD1, 6 bases. The ends were cut back, 4 bases at V and 4 bases at J, with 20 bases in the middle. Germline V CDR1 and CDR2: LNHDA, SQIVND (reference sequence). This CDR3 is built from 17 residues. CDR3 amino acids: CASSKGTLLTGGNTIYF. CDR3 bases: TGTGCCAGTAGTAAAGGGACCTTACTGACAGGAGGAAACACCATATATTTT.

The genes are TRBV27 and TRBJ1-2; 8 nucleotides match TRBD1. After removal of 4 bases from V and 4 bases from J, the junction contained 8 bases not matched to a gene. CDR1 and CDR2 from the germline V gene are MNHEY and SMNVEV (reference sequence). The CDR3 covers 15 residues. This CDR3 is CASSYGRGRGYGYTF. The CDR3 nucleotides are TGTGCCAGCAGTTATGGCAGGGGGCGCGGCTATGGCTACACCTTC.

A few counts support this clone. V gene TRBV5-1 combines with J gene TRBJ2-1; 10 bases agree with TRBD2. Per the germline V gene, CDR1 is SGHRS and CDR2 is YFSETQ. V was clipped by 0 bases and J by 5 bases; unmatched bases: 5. The CDR3 has 16 residues. The CDR3: CASSLVAGGGDNEQFF. The CDR3 region has the DNA TGCGCCAGCAGCTTGGTAGCGGGAGGAGGGGACAATGAGCAGTTCTTC.

On this clone: One end of the junction does not line up with germline, which may come from a read error. The rearrangement links TRBV4-3 to TRBJ2-7; tentative D call: TRBD1 (8 bases). Germline values: CDR1 LGHNA, CDR2 YSLEER. The CDR3 extends over 15 amino acids. DNA of the CDR3: TGCACCAGCAGCCAAGAACAGGGGGGGGTCTACGAGCAGTACTTC. It translates to CTSSQEQGGVYEQYF.

The chain recombines TRBV28 with TRBJ1-1, with D perhaps TRBD1 (5 bases). CDR3 length: 13 amino acids. The germline CDR1 and CDR2 sequences are MDHEN and SYDVKM. Trimming cost V 2 bases and J 3 bases, with 7 bases left between them. Here the CDR3 reads CASSLMTDTEAFF. As DNA, the CDR3 is TGTGCCAGCAGTTTAATGACAGACACTGAAGCTTTCTTT.

The rearrangement links TRBV12-3 or TRBV12-4 to TRBJ1-1; D is unresolved. Trimming took off 1 base at V and 7 bases at J, with 7 bases between the two ends. The CDR3 contains 12 residues. The CDR3 region is CASSLVWDEAFF. In DNA, the CDR3 is TGTGCCAGCAGTTTAGTTTGGGATGAAGCTTTCTTT.

This chain uses TRBV6-5 with TRBJ1-6; tentatively, D is TRBD1 (6 bases). This CDR3 is built from 14 residues. Germline-derived CDR1 and CDR2 are MNHEY and SVGAGI. The V end was cut by 2 bases, the J end by 7 bases, with 9 bases between. The CDR3 loop is CASSYGQGNSPLHF. In DNA, the CDR3 is TGTGCCAGCAGTTACGGGCAGGGGAATTCACCCCTCCACTTT.

V and J are TRBV28 and TRBJ1-2, with 7 bases lining up with TRBD1. The CDR3 is made up of 12 amino acids. The V gene end was trimmed by 11 bases and the J gene end by 5 bases; junction bases not matched to a gene: 8. Germline-derived CDR1 and CDR2 are MDHEN and SYDVKM. Written as DNA, the CDR3 is TGTGCCTCAGGGGGTTTGGGGTATGGCTACACCTTC. Residues: CASGGLGYGYTF.

The J gene is TRBJ2-7, the V gene TRBV13; TRBD1 aligns across 9 bases. The trim removed 4 bases at V and 4 bases at J, leaving 8 bases unmatched. The CDR3 runs to 15 residues. In germline, CDR1 is PRHDT, CDR2 FYEKMQ (reference sequence). The chain's CDR3 is CASSSTGGAGYEQYF. As DNA, the CDR3 is TGTGCCAGCAGCTCAACAGGGGGCGCGGGGTACGAGCAGTACTTC.

The rearrangement joins TRBV5-1 to TRBJ2-1; D possibly matches TRBD1 or TRBD2 (5 bases each). The length of the CDR3 is 15 residues. The V end lost 0 bases, the J end lost 0 bases, and 7 bases lay between the germline ends. In germline, CDR1 is SGHRS, CDR2 YFSETQ. DNA of the CDR3: TGCGCCAGCAGCTTGGAAGGGACCTCCTACAATGAGCAGTTCTTC. It encodes CASSLEGTSYNEQFF. The full variable domain, in which reference TRBV5-1 and TRBJ2-1 provide the parts outside the CDR3, is KAGVTQTPRYLIKTRGQQVTLSCSPISGHRSVSWYQQTPGQGLQFLFEYFSETQRNKGNFPGRFSGRQFSNSRSEMNVSTLELGDSALYLCASSLEGTSYNEQFFGPGTRLTVL.